The 23 T cell receptor beta chains reported below all come from one sample, sequenced in a study of blood T cell repertoires in COVID-19. The protocol was immunoSEQ multiplex PCR, while the TCRdb copy is restricted to in-frame clones and leaves out a portion. The data show hundreds of thousands of clones, approximately 84% seen once. What was sequenced was PBMCs or T cells enriched from blood (not recorded which). These receptors were taken from a woman under 40 who had recovered from COVID-19.

This chain joins TRBV27 and TRBJ2-1; D perhaps matches TRBD2 (5 bases). This CDR3 spans 16 amino acids. The germline CDR1 and CDR2 sequences are MNHEY and SMNVEV (reference sequence). V gave up 6 bases and J gave up 0 bases, with 15 bases separating them. The CDR3 protein is CASRPGSGSSYNEQFF. The DNA of the CDR3 is TGTGCCAGCAGGCCGGGGAGCGGCAGCTCCTACAATGAGCAGTTCTTC.

V and J are TRBV5-1 and TRBJ2-2, with TRBD2 matching 9 bases. This CDR3 spans 17 amino acids. The germline gives CDR1 SGHRS, CDR2 YFSETQ. With V trimmed by 0 bases and J by 2 bases, 5 bases remained unmatched. The CDR3 DNA follows: TGCGCCAGCAGCTTGGGAGTAGCGGGAGCCAACACCGGGGAGCTGTTTTTT. It codes for CASSLGVAGANTGELFF.

The chain links TRBV19 to TRBJ1-5; no reliable D call. Between the trimmed V and J ends, which lost 6 bases and 0 bases, there was a span of 6 bases. The CDR3 totals 13 residues. The V gene's germline CDR1 is LNHDA and CDR2 SQIVND (reference sequence). In DNA, the CDR3 is TGTGCCAGTAGGGAGATTAGCAATCAGCCCCAGCATTTT. Translating gives CASREISNQPQHF.

The chain couples TRBV18 to TRBJ2-7, with D hard to call. The germline CDR1 and CDR2 sequences are KGHSH and LQKENI. CDR3 length: 15 residues. V was pared by 0 bases and J by 2 bases, with 11 bases between. Written as DNA, the CDR3 is TGTGCCAGCTCACCACCGGGCCGCCTAACCTACGAGCAGTACTTC. It encodes CASSPPGRLTYEQYF.

In the case of this clone: Distinct nucleotide sequences in the sample also encode this CDR3. J is TRBJ1-2 and V is TRBV5-5; 7 nucleotides agree with TRBD1. Germline-derived CDR1 and CDR2 are SGHKS and YYEKEE (reference sequence). The CDR3 is 13 residues long. Trimming removed 4 bases from V and 3 bases from J; junction bases left unmatched: 3. The CDR3 DNA is TGTGCCAGCAGCCCAGACAGGGACTATGGCTACACCTTC. The encoded protein is CASSPDRDYGYTF.

The chain has TRBV30 and TRBJ2-2, with TRBD1 as a possible D gene (6 bases). CDR3 size: 14 residues. The germline CDR1 and CDR2 sequences are GTSNPN and SVGIG (reference sequence). V dropped 2 bases and J dropped 4 bases, with 11 bases sitting between them. CDR3 DNA: TGTGCCTGGAGTATGGGGGCGGGCACCGGGGAGCTGTTTTTT. This translates into CAWSMGAGTGELFF.

The rearrangement uses TRBV28 and TRBJ2-1; possible D gene TRBD2, 6 bases. Germline CDR1 and CDR2: MDHEN and SYDVKM. The CDR3 has 13 amino acids. V lost 7 bases and J 7 bases, leaving 14 bases between the germline ends. The CDR3, as DNA: TGTGCCAGCATCGGCGGGGCCAGGAATGAGCAGTTCTTC. This encodes CASIGGARNEQFF.

This clone has just a few counts. One end of the junction fails to match germline, which may point to a read error. J is TRBJ2-5 and V is TRBV5-1; the match to TRBD2 covers 16 bases. The CDR3 sequence is 14 residues long. Germline V lookup: CDR1 SGHRS, CDR2 YFSETQ. CDR3 residues: CASRRGTSGGAGDF. CDR3 DNA: TGCGCCAGCAGACGCGGGACTAGCGGGGGGGCCGGGGACTTC.

The chain combines TRBV5-4 with TRBJ2-1, with D tentatively TRBD2 (5 bases). The ends were cut back, 4 bases at V and 15 bases at J, with 20 bases in the middle. CDR1 and CDR2 (germline): SGHNT, YYREEE (reference sequence). There are 13 residues in the CDR3. The CDR3 sequence: CASSPQRGQETFF. DNA of the CDR3: TGTGCCAGCAGCCCGCAACGCGGGCAGGAAACGTTCTTC.

CDR3 in amino acids: CASSYQYEQYF. CDR3 in DNA: TGTGCCAGCAGTTACCAATACGAGCAGTACTTC. The chain links TRBV6-5 to TRBJ2-7; D unresolved. Looked up from germline, CDR1 is MNHEY and CDR2 is SVGAGI. The CDR3 sequence is 11 residues long. The V gene lost 2 bases and the J gene lost 4 bases, with 3 bases spanning the gap.

The rearrangement uses TRBV28 and TRBJ1-6; 8 bases agree with TRBD1. The germline V gene encodes CDR1 MDHEN and CDR2 SYDVKM. Trimming at V came to 0 bases and at J to 7 bases, leaving 2 bases not matched to a gene. The CDR3 sequence is 15 residues long. CDR3 loop: CASSLWTGANSPLHF. CDR3 DNA sequence: TGTGCCAGCAGTTTATGGACAGGGGCCAATTCACCCCTCCACTTT.

The chain combines TRBV16 with TRBJ2-7, with TRBD2 matching over 10 bases. CDR1 KGHSY and CDR2 FQNENV come from the germline V gene. The CDR3 consists of 15 residues. After removal of 1 base from V and 2 bases from J, the junction contained 2 bases not matched to a gene. The CDR3 spells CASSQLAGGPYEQYF. The CDR3 DNA reads TGTGCCAGCAGCCAATTAGCGGGAGGCCCCTACGAGCAGTACTTC.

V and J are TRBV30 and TRBJ1-4; 10 bases agree with TRBD1. V trimming: 0 bases; J trimming: 8 bases; junction bases outside the gene matches: 9. This CDR3 comprises 16 residues. The germline V gene encodes CDR1 GTSNPN and CDR2 SVGIG (reference sequence). The CDR3 reads CAWSVSPGQGREKLFF. The DNA for the CDR3 is TGTGCCTGGAGTGTATCTCCGGGACAGGGGCGGGAAAAACTGTTTTTT.

A note on this clone: The same CDR3 arises from other DNA sequences in this sample as well. The CDR3 is CASSPGTSGSTDTQYF. CDR3 sequence (DNA): TGTGCCAGCAGCCCCGGGACTAGCGGTAGCACAGATACGCAGTATTTT. The chain combines TRBV5-4 with TRBJ2-3; TRBD2 aligns across 11 bases. The CDR3 totals 16 residues. V trimming: 4 bases; J trimming: 0 bases; junction bases outside the gene matches: 4. Germline CDR1 reads SGHNT; CDR2 reads YYREEE (reference sequence).

The gene calls are TRBV19 and TRBJ1-3; the D is unclear. Between the trimmed V and J ends, which lost 7 bases and 1 base, there was a span of 11 bases. The CDR3 has 14 residues. Germline V gene data show CDR1 as LNHDA and CDR2 as SQIVND (reference sequence). The CDR3 region has the DNA TGTGCCAGTATGCGGGGAGAGTCTGGAAACACCATATATTTT. Protein: CASMRGESGNTIYF.

The rearrangement joins TRBV23-1 to TRBJ2-4; weak D call: TRBD1 (6 bases). TRBV23-1 is annotated as an ORF whose role is uncertain. V was cut by 3 bases and J by 4 bases, with 19 bases left in between. The CDR3 runs 17 residues. CDR3 DNA: TGCGCCAGCAGTCAGAGGATTCCCGGGACACGTAAAAACATTCAGTACTTC. Translating it yields CASSQRIPGTRKNIQYF.

The chain recombines TRBV2 with TRBJ1-1; D gene uncertain. The CDR3 runs 14 residues. Per germline, CDR1 SNHLY and CDR2 FYNNEI. V lost 4 bases to trimming and J lost 4 bases, with 13 bases between them. The CDR3 coding sequence is TGTGCCAGCAGTGGACCGGGTGGCGGCACTGAAGCTTTCTTT. This gives the protein CASSGPGGGTEAFF.

The chain has TRBV4-1 and TRBJ1-2; D perhaps matches TRBD1 (5 bases). The CDR3 runs to 16 residues. With 2 bases removed from V and 3 bases from J, the gap between germline ends came to 16 bases. The germline V gene encodes CDR1 MGHRA and CDR2 YSYEKL. The CDR3 protein is CASSQPTKDSHYGYTF. In nucleotides, the CDR3 is TGCGCCAGCAGCCAACCCACCAAAGACAGTCACTATGGCTACACCTTC.

The gene calls are TRBV12-5 and TRBJ1-1; maybe TRBD1 (6 bases). The CDR3 loop spans 17 amino acids. Germline V CDR1 and CDR2: LGHNT, FRNRAP. Trimming left V 4 bases short and J 1 base short, with 19 bases between. CDR3 coding DNA: TGTGCTAGTGGTTCCTCCTTTCAGGGGACGGCGAACACTGAAGCTTTCTTT. Its protein product is CASGSSFQGTANTEAFF.

V is TRBV28 and J is TRBJ1-5; D remains unclear. Germline CDR1 reads MDHEN; CDR2 reads SYDVKM. The CDR3 spans 12 residues. V was pared by 3 bases and J by 4 bases, with 4 bases between. As DNA, the CDR3 is TGTGCCAGCAGTTTCCAAAATCAGCCCCAGCATTTT. It specifies CASSFQNQPQHF.

The chain carries TRBV21-1 and TRBJ1-1. TRBV21-1 is deemed a pseudogene. The CDR3 is made up of 19 amino acids. In nucleotides, the CDR3 is TGTGCCAGCAGCCCACCGTCGGTCAGTCTCGGAGTGCTGGAGACTGAAGCTTTCTTT. This sequence encodes CASSPPSVSLGVLETEAFF.

The V and J genes are TRBV19 and TRBJ2-1, with TRBD2 identical over 9 bases. V dropped 5 bases and J dropped 6; count of bases not matched to a gene: 11. The CDR3 totals 16 residues. CDR1 and CDR2 (germline): LNHDA, SQIVND (reference sequence). CDR3 bases: TGTGCCAGTAGTCCCTTTACAGCGGGAGGAGTCAATGAGCAGTTCTTC. Translation gives CASSPFTAGGVNEQFF.

CDR3 protein: CASSSTSGTNTGELFF. The CDR3, as DNA: TGTGCCAGCAGCTCCACTAGCGGAACCAACACCGGGGAGCTGTTTTTT. The chain combines TRBV7-9 with TRBJ2-2; 8 positions agree with TRBD2. The V segment lost 4 bases and the J segment 2 bases; nucleotides outside the gene matches: 6. This CDR3 is 16 amino acids long. CDR1 is SEHNR, CDR2 FQNEAQ, per germline (reference sequence).